This is a list of T cell receptor beta chains from one sample in a study of cytomegalovirus exposure and HLA in healthy donors. Using immunoSEQ multiplex PCR, the repertoire was profiled, and TCRdb retains in-frame clones only, with some absent. This sample yields some 130,000 clones, of which about four fifths are seen a single time; 4.8% belongs to the top ten. The material sequenced was PBMCs. The receptors were sampled from a man aged 25-40 years in good health. The CDR3 runs from the conserved cysteine through the conserved F or W. Each record gives: CDR3 protein, CDR3 DNA, V gene, J gene, clone size, D gene. D genes are given only for firm matches. Size is stated for part of the rows, as once, few or many counts, or as a class when the clone is expanded.

CASRRASGSGEQFF	TGTGCCAGCAGGCGAGCTAGCGGGAGCGGAGAGCAGTTCTTC	TRBV6-6	TRBJ2-1	-	TRBD2
CASSEYGFQETQYF	TGTGCCAGCAGTGAATATGGCTTCCAAGAGACCCAGTACTTC	TRBV2	TRBJ2-5	-	-
CASSQGAGLGANVLTF	TGCGCCAGCAGCCAAGGGGCAGGGCTAGGGGCCAACGTCCTGACTTTC	TRBV4-3	TRBJ2-6	-	-
CASSLGLVNTGELFF	TGCGCCAGCAGCTTGGGACTAGTAAACACCGGGGAGCTGTTTTTT	TRBV5-1	TRBJ2-2	-	-
CASRTPGQTLGFTYEQYF	TGTGCCAGCAGGACACCGGGACAGACTTTAGGGTTCACCTACGAGCAGTACTTC	TRBV11-2	TRBJ2-7	-	TRBD1
CASSPDRGRNNEQFF	TGTGCCAGCAGCCCGGACAGGGGGCGCAACAATGAGCAGTTCTTC	TRBV11-2	TRBJ2-1	-	TRBD1
CASSPGVPPWGYTF	TGTGCCAGCAGTCCTGGAGTCCCTCCCTGGGGCTACACCTTC	TRBV6-5	TRBJ1-2	-	-
CASSYTLREIQYF	TGTGCCAGCAGTTATACCCTCCGGGAGATTCAGTACTTC	TRBV6-5	TRBJ2-4	-	-
CASSAGSRDRGRGEQFF	TGTGCCAGCAGCGCCGGAAGCCGGGACAGGGGCCGCGGGGAGCAGTTCTTC	TRBV5-5	TRBJ2-1	once	TRBD1
CASSLEAGEYEQYF	TGTGCCAGCAGCTTAGAGGCGGGAGAGTACGAGCAGTACTTC	TRBV7-6	TRBJ2-7	-	TRBD2
CASSEAGVAHSYEQYF	TGTGCCAGCAGTGAAGCAGGAGTCGCCCATTCCTACGAGCAGTACTTC	TRBV2	TRBJ2-7	-	-
CASSPGLTNEQFF	TGTGCCAGCAGCCCGGGACTGACGAATGAGCAGTTCTTC	TRBV7-3	TRBJ2-1	once	-
CASSPRLAAKGNNEQFF	TGTGCCAGCAGTCCGCGTCTAGCGGCCAAGGGTAACAATGAGCAGTTCTTC	TRBV27	TRBJ2-1	few	TRBD2
CASSDSITGELFF	TGTGCCAGCAGTGACTCCATCACCGGGGAGCTGTTTTTT	TRBV6-4	TRBJ2-2	medium-sized	-
CASSQAQGGGYGYTF	TGCGCCAGCAGCCAAGCTCAGGGCGGGGGGTATGGCTACACCTTC	TRBV4-1	TRBJ1-2	-	-
CASSEGSGRGETQYF	TGTGCCAGCAGTGAAGGTAGCGGGAGGGGGGAGACCCAGTACTTC	TRBV6-1	TRBJ2-5	-	TRBD2
CASSPPALAGYEQYF	TGTGCCAGCAGCCCTCCGGCCCTAGCGGGATACGAGCAGTACTTC	TRBV7-2	TRBJ2-7	-	TRBD2
CASSSPDRGRVGTGELFF	TGTGCCAGCAGCTCCCCCGACAGGGGGCGTGTGGGCACCGGGGAGCTGTTTTTT	TRBV5-6	TRBJ2-2	-	TRBD1
CASSTPTSVRDEQYF	TGTGCCAGCAGCACCCCGACTAGCGTAAGGGACGAGCAGTACTTC	TRBV5-4	TRBJ2-7	-	TRBD2
CASSTEAGGPKETQYF	TGTGCCAGTAGTACGGAAGCGGGAGGCCCCAAAGAGACCCAGTACTTC	TRBV19	TRBJ2-5	-	TRBD2
CASSQGHGREKLFF	TGTGCCAGCTCACAAGGACACGGGCGGGAAAAACTGTTTTTT	TRBV18	TRBJ1-4	-	-
CASSTGTGLEAFF	TGTGCCAGCAGCACAGGGACAGGCCTTGAAGCTTTCTTT	TRBV5-8	TRBJ1-1	once	TRBD1
CAWNRGTDTQYF	TGTGCCTGGAACAGGGGGACAGATACGCAGTATTTT	TRBV30	TRBJ2-3	-	TRBD1
CASRKGTATNEKLFF	TGTGCCAGCAGGAAGGGGACAGCTACTAATGAAAAACTGTTTTTT	TRBV2	TRBJ1-4	-	TRBD1
CSVVGRSQGGELFF	TGCAGCGTTGTGGGGAGGAGCCAGGGCGGGGAGCTGTTTTTT	TRBV29-1	TRBJ2-2	few	-
CASSQDSGSYNEQFF	TGCGCCAGCAGCCAAGATAGCGGCTCCTACAATGAGCAGTTCTTC	TRBV4-3	TRBJ2-1	-	-
CASSEFGVGSGGIETQYF	TGTGCCAGCAGTGAATTTGGAGTCGGTTCGGGGGGGATAGAGACCCAGTACTTC	TRBV25-1	TRBJ2-5	-	TRBD2
CSVGPGQRIEAFF	TGCAGCGTCGGACCGGGACAGAGAATTGAAGCTTTCTTT	TRBV29-1	TRBJ1-1	once	TRBD1
CASRGQGMNTEAFF	TGTGCCAGCAGGGGACAGGGAATGAACACTGAAGCTTTCTTT	TRBV28	TRBJ1-1	-	TRBD1
CAIRGSNTEAFF	TGTGCCATCAGAGGGAGCAACACTGAAGCTTTCTTT	TRBV10-3	TRBJ1-1	once	-
CASSLGFARTQYF	TGCGCCAGCAGCTTGGGTTTTGCGAGGACCCAGTACTTC	TRBV5-1	TRBJ2-5	-	-
CASSIDLQRMNTEAFF	TGTGCCAGTAGTATAGATCTTCAGAGGATGAACACTGAAGCTTTCTTT	TRBV19	TRBJ1-1	once	-
CASSQGHKRVGELFF	TGCGCCAGCAGCCAAGGTCACAAGCGAGTCGGGGAGCTGTTTTTT	TRBV4-3	TRBJ2-2	-	-
CASSLTSGTYNEQFF	TGTGCCAGCAGCTTAACTAGCGGAACTTACAATGAGCAGTTCTTC	TRBV7-2	TRBJ2-1	once	TRBD2